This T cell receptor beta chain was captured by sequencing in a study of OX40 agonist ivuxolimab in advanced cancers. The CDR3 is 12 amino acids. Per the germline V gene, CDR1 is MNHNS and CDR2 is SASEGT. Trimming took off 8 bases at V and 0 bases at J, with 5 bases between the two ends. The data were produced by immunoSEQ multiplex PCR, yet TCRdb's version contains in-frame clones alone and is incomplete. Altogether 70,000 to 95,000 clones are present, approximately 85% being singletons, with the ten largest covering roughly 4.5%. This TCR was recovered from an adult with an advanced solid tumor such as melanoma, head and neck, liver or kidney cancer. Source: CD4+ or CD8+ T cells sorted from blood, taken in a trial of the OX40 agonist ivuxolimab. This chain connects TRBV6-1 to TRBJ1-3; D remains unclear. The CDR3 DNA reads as TGTGCCAGCGTCCCCTCTGGAAACACCATATATTTT. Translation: CASVPSGNTIYF.